This entry describes one TCR beta chain. As yet, its antigen is unknown. Researchers tagged individual cDNA molecules with unique molecular identifiers. Via MiXCR, TCRdb re-called the 5' RACE reads, giving one row per CDR3 protein. The sample yields around 86,000 distinct CDR3 sequences, about 15% seen once. Looked up from germline, CDR1 is SNHLY and CDR2 is FYNNEI. The CDR3 has 14 amino acids. Deletions cut 6 bases from V and 3 bases from J, with 11 bases between. These data belong to a study of early T cells in non-severe SARS-CoV-2 infection. Study at large: Chains from this unsorted whole-blood bulk RNA could not be paired. Study findings and constraints: In VDJdb matching, anti-spike CD8 responses were favored while private and CD4 specificities went missing.

The TCR sequence derives from an adult who was a healthcare worker with PCR-confirmed SARS-CoV-2 infection or an uninfected control (not recorded which). The gene calls are TRBV2 and TRBJ2-2, with TRBD1 as a possible D gene (6 bases). Sequencing was carried out using whole blood. CDR3 region: CASRGGRDTGELFF. DNA for the CDR3: TGTGCCAGCAGAGGGGGTCGGGACACCGGGGAGCTGTTTTTT.